The 27 T cell receptor beta chains presented below share a single source sample, sequenced in a study of CD8+CD57+ T cells in acquired aplastic anemia. Profiling that covered TCR beta VDJ and CDR3 relied on genomic DNA as its template. TCRdb reprocessed the reads via MiXCR and lists one record per CDR3 protein. Of hundreds of thousands of distinct CDR3 sequences listed, under 80% were seen once; the top ten hold 4%. The sample taken for sequencing was sorted CD4+, CD8+, or CD8+CD57+ T cells (not recorded which) from PBMCs. These receptors all stem from a human donor in good health, serving as a control.

The chain joins TRBV25-1 to TRBJ2-1; D remains unclear. Germline V gene lookup returns CDR1 MGHDK and CDR2 SYGVNS. The CDR3 runs 16 residues. V was pared by 7 bases and J by 6 bases, with 22 bases between. CDR3 sequence reads: CASIPGPRSTSNEQFF. The CDR3 region has the DNA TGTGCCAGCATCCCCGGTCCCAGGAGCACCTCCAATGAGCAGTTCTTC.

Note on this clonotype: Since no conserved phenylalanine or tryptophan closes the CDR3, a read error is the likely cause. Because the CDR3's place on the DNA is in doubt, the DNA is left out and the CDR3 is given as listed by TCRdb. The CDR3 here is CASSMVNQPQHFGDGI. The chain couples TRBV19 to TRBJ2-5; the table names TRBD1, a call not compared with the DNA. The CDR3 region is 16 residues in length, termini included. CDR1 and CDR2 (germline): LNHDA, SQIVND (reference sequence).

V usage is TRBV7-9 and J usage is TRBJ2-5, with TRBD2 matching over 9 bases. Germline CDR1 reads SEHNR; CDR2 reads FQNEAQ (reference sequence). V trimming: 4 bases; J trimming: 1 base; junction bases outside the gene matches: 10. This CDR3 has 17 residues. CDR3 sequence (DNA): TGTGCCAGCAGCTCTCCGGGCGGGGGGGCCGTCCAAGAGACCCAGTACTTC. Its translation: CASSSPGGGAVQETQYF.

With respect to this clonotype: Its ends do not fully match the called genes, so a read error is possible. This chain links TRBV19 with TRBJ1-1, with D possibly matching TRBD1 (5 bases). CDR3 length: 14 amino acids. Germline values: CDR1 LNHDA, CDR2 SQIVND (reference sequence). In DNA, the CDR3 is TGTGCCAGTAGTACCGAGAGGAGGCAGGGTGAAGATTTCTTT. Its translation is CASSTERRQGEDFF. Filled out from reference TRBV19 and TRBJ1-1, the complete variable domain reads DGGITQSPKYLFRKEGQNVTLSCEQNLNHDAMYWYRQDPGQGLRLIYYSQIVNDFQKGDIAEGYSVSREKKESFPLTVTSAQKNPTAFYLCASSTERRQGEDFFGQGTRLTVV.

This sequence joins TRBV15 and TRBJ1-1, with unresolved D. In germline, CDR1 is LNHNV, CDR2 YYDKDF (reference sequence). The V gene lost 0 bases and the J gene lost 7 bases, with 9 bases spanning the gap. CDR3 length: 13 residues. CDR3: CATSRDLPNEAFF. Written as DNA, the CDR3 is TGTGCCACCAGCAGAGATCTGCCTAATGAAGCTTTCTTT. Full variable domain (rest looked up from reference TRBV15 and TRBJ1-1): DAMVIQNPRYQVTQFGKPVTLSCSQTLNHNVMYWYQQKSSQAPKLLFHYYDKDFNNEADTPDNFQSRRPNTSFCFLDIRSPGLGDTAMYLCATSRDLPNEAFFGQGTRLTVV.

Remarks on this clonotype: Since the CDR3 does not end with the conserved phenylalanine or tryptophan, this likely comes from a read error. J is TRBJ1-6 and V is TRBV10-2; D remains ambiguous. The CDR3 sequence is 11 residues long. The V end lost 0 bases, the J end lost 13 bases, and 4 bases lay between the germline ends. Germline CDR1 is WSHSY and CDR2 is SAAADI. This CDR3 is CASSESSPLHL. The CDR3 nucleotides are TGCGCCAGCAGTGAGTCATCCCCCCTCCACCTT.

The chain employs TRBV25-1 and TRBJ1-2; maybe TRBD1 (6 bases). V was shortened by 1 base and J by 2 bases, with 8 bases between the two germline ends. The germline V gene encodes CDR1 MGHDK and CDR2 SYGVNS. This CDR3 contains 14 residues. This chain's CDR3 is CASSELDSNYGYTF. CDR3 bases: TGTGCCAGCAGTGAATTGGACAGCAACTATGGCTACACCTTC.

For this clonotype: In this CDR3 the conserved last residue, phenylalanine or tryptophan, is missing, so a read error is likely. Because the CDR3's place on the DNA is in doubt, the DNA is left out and the CDR3 is given as listed by TCRdb. This chain joins TRBV9 and TRBJ1-2. In germline, CDR1 is SGDLS, CDR2 YYNGEE. The CDR3 is 10 residues long, ends included. CDR3 protein: CASSVGVKGL.

The chain uses TRBV11-2 and TRBJ2-3; D call uncertain. Germline V gene sequence: CDR1 SGHAT, CDR2 FQNNGV. Deletions cut 5 bases from V and 2 bases from J, with 14 bases between. This CDR3 spans 15 amino acids. The CDR3 coding sequence is TGTGCCAGCAGCCCCACGGGTGGCACCACAGATACGCAGTATTTT. It translates to CASSPTGGTTDTQYF.

The chain recombines TRBV5-5 with TRBJ2-1; 11 bases align to TRBD2. Germline CDR1 is SGHKS and CDR2 is YYEKEE (reference sequence). Trimming cost V 4 bases and J 1 base; bases outside gene matches: 4. CDR3 size: 16 residues. The CDR3 DNA follows: TGTGCCAGCAGCGTTAGCGGGGGGGTATCCTACAATGAGCAGTTCTTC. This encodes CASSVSGGVSYNEQFF.

As to this clonotype: One end of the junction varies from germline; a read error may be responsible. This sequence joins TRBV7-9 and TRBJ2-7; perhaps TRBD2 as D (7 bases). Per germline, CDR1 SEHNR and CDR2 FQNEAQ (reference sequence). This CDR3 has 14 residues. CDR3 in DNA: TGCGCCAGCACCCCCCGACTCGCGGGGGACAAGCAGTACTTC. Translating it yields CASTPRLAGDKQYF.

In regard to this clonotype: This may stem from a read error, because a much larger clone lies one nucleotide away. V and J are TRBV5-8 and TRBJ1-2; D possibly corresponds to TRBD1 (6 bases). The V gene lost 5 bases and the J gene lost 8 bases, with 16 bases spanning the gap. The CDR3 totals 13 residues. Germline CDR1 reads SGHTS; CDR2 reads YDEGEE. The CDR3 bases are TGTGCCAGCAGTCGTCAGGGGAGTAGAGGCTACACCTTC. Translating gives CASSRQGSRGYTF.

Concerning this clonotype: At one end the junction does not follow the germline gene, possibly because of a read error. This CDR3 reads CASSLGGWSSYNSF. DNA of the CDR3: TGTGCCAGCAGCTTAGGAGGTTGGAGCTCCTATAATTCATTC. V gene TRBV7-2 combines with J gene TRBJ2-1; D is undetermined. The germline V gene has CDR1 SGHTA and CDR2 FQGNSA. The CDR3 runs to 14 residues. The full variable domain, its missing parts supplied by reference TRBV7-2 and TRBJ2-1, is GAGVSQSPSNKVTEKGKDVELRCDPISGHTALYWYRQSLGQGLEFLIYFQGNSAPDKSGLPSDRFSAERTGGSVSTLTIQRTQQEDSAVYLCASSLGGWSSYNSFGPGTRLTVL.

A single count supports this clonotype. The rearrangement links TRBV25-1 to TRBJ2-1; 9 nucleotides line up with TRBD1. The V gene's germline CDR1 is MGHDK and CDR2 SYGVNS. CDR3 length: 16 residues. Trimming cost V 6 bases and J 0 bases; bases outside gene matches: 6. CDR3 protein: CASRDRGPTSYNEQFF. In DNA form, the CDR3 reads TGTGCCAGCAGGGACAGGGGCCCTACCTCCTACAATGAGCAGTTCTTC.

This chain connects TRBV2 to TRBJ2-7; 8 bases are a match to TRBD1. Trimming took 3 bases from V and 8 from J; bases not matched to a gene: 3. The CDR3 has 12 amino acids. The V gene's germline CDR1 is SNHLY and CDR2 FYNNEI. The CDR3 loop reads CASSDHRGKQYF. The CDR3 bases are TGTGCCAGCAGTGATCACAGGGGGAAGCAGTACTTC.

This clonotype occurred many times. The J gene is TRBJ2-1, the V gene TRBV20-1, with TRBD2 matching over 8 bases. This CDR3 spans 14 amino acids. Germline loops: CDR1 DFQATT, CDR2 SNEGSKA (reference sequence). The ends lost 3 bases at V and 7 bases at J; junction bases unmatched: 8. The chain's CDR3 is CSASSRLARNEQFF. CDR3 nucleotide sequence: TGCAGTGCTAGCAGCCGACTAGCGCGGAATGAGCAGTTCTTC.

The V call is TRBV19, the J call TRBJ2-1; 13 bases are shared with TRBD2. The J segment lost 6 bases and the V segment lost 4 bases, leaving 6 bases of the junction unmatched. The length of the CDR3 is 16 residues. From germline, CDR1 is LNHDA and CDR2 SQIVND (reference sequence). The chain's CDR3 is CASSNPGLAGLNEQFF. CDR3 nucleotides: TGTGCCAGTAGTAACCCGGGACTAGCGGGGCTCAATGAGCAGTTCTTC.

This clonotype was observed a single time. V is TRBV7-9 and J is TRBJ1-2, with 9 bases aligning to TRBD1. The CDR3 covers 15 residues. Germline V lookup: CDR1 SEHNR, CDR2 FQNEAQ (reference sequence). The trim removed 2 bases at V and 4 bases at J, leaving 5 bases unmatched. CDR3 DNA sequence: TGTGCCAGCAGCTTAACGGGACAGGGCCTCTATGGCTACACCTTC. Protein sequence: CASSLTGQGLYGYTF.

The chain carries TRBV11-3 and TRBJ2-7; 10 bases agree with TRBD1. Germline assignment: CDR1 SGHNT and CDR2 YENEEA. CDR3 size: 15 residues. V shed 0 bases, J shed 2 bases, and the junction held 1 base outside the gene matches. Here the CDR3 DNA reads TGTGCCAGCAGCTTAGAGGGGACAGGGGCCTACGAGCAGTACTTC. It is translated as CASSLEGTGAYEQYF.

The rearrangement uses TRBV19 and TRBJ1-1, with D perhaps matching TRBD1 (5 bases). The V gene lost 5 bases and the J gene lost 3 bases, with 13 bases spanning the gap. CDR1 is LNHDA and CDR2 is SQIVND in the germline V gene (reference sequence). This CDR3 spans 14 amino acids. This CDR3 reads CASSRDWGDTEAFF. CDR3 sequence (DNA): TGTGCCAGTAGTCGGGACTGGGGAGACACTGAAGCTTTCTTT.

The chain couples TRBV2 to TRBJ1-2; D unclear. Germline V gives CDR1 SNHLY, CDR2 FYNNEI. This CDR3 contains 12 residues. Trimming removed 8 bases from V and 5 bases from J, with 12 bases in between. CDR3 sequence: CASGEGFYGYTF. In nucleotides, the CDR3 is TGTGCCAGCGGCGAAGGGTTTTATGGCTACACCTTC.

Comment on this clonotype: One end of the junction is discordant with germline, which a read error may explain. The rearrangement joins TRBV9 to TRBJ2-5; D is perhaps TRBD1 (5 bases). Germline assignment: CDR1 SGDLS and CDR2 YYNGEE. The CDR3 sequence is 12 residues long. The CDR3 bases are TGTGCCAGCAGCGCAGCGACAGAGACTCAGTACTTC. Amino acids: CASSAATETQYF.

V and J are TRBV7-6 and TRBJ2-2; D remains unclear. Germline V gene sequence: CDR1 SGHVS, CDR2 FNYEAQ. This CDR3 is 15 amino acids long. V lost 6 bases, J lost 17 bases, and 28 bases lay in between. This CDR3 reads CASRGMGYNSPLHFF. CDR3 DNA sequence: TGTGCCAGCAGAGGGATGGGGTATAATTCACCCCTCCACTTTTTT.

Remarks on this clonotype: It is unclear where the CDR3 begins or ends on the DNA, so no DNA is shown, and the CDR3 is as TCRdb lists it. V is TRBV19 and J is TRBJ2-6; the D call in the table, TRBD1, was not verified against the DNA. Germline CDR1 and CDR2: LNHDA and SQIVND (reference sequence). The CDR3 extends over 17 residues, inclusive of both ends. The CDR3 protein is CASSVATGSPRHNGDAF.

This clonotype came up a few times. Possible read error: a much larger clone is one base away. V is TRBV6-5 and J is TRBJ1-1; 8 nucleotides line up with TRBD1. The CDR3 contains 14 residues. In germline, CDR1 is MNHEY, CDR2 SVGAGI. The CDR3 loop is CASSVDRGDTEASF. The CDR3 coding sequence is TGTGCCAGCAGTGTTGACAGGGGAGACACTGAAGCTTCCTTT.

The chain uses TRBV9 and TRBJ1-6, with D perhaps matching TRBD1 (5 bases). There are 15 residues in the CDR3. Germline V gene data show CDR1 as SGDLS and CDR2 as YYNGEE. Trimming removed 4 bases from V and 8 bases from J, with 16 bases in between. This chain's CDR3 is CASSHLGGIDSPLHF. The CDR3 DNA reads as TGTGCCAGCAGCCACCTTGGGGGGATTGATTCACCCCTCCACTTT.

V gene TRBV5-6 combines with J gene TRBJ2-5; D possibly corresponds to TRBD1 (5 bases). V shed 4 bases and J shed 7 bases, with 17 bases lying between them. The CDR3 is 14 residues long. The germline CDR1 and CDR2 sequences are SGHDT and YYEEEE. The CDR3 DNA is TGTGCCAGCAGCGACGACAGTGGGCAGGGGACCCAGTACTTC. This translates into CASSDDSGQGTQYF.